This TCR beta chain was profiled in a study of OX40 agonist ivuxolimab in advanced cancers. TCRdb's copy holds only in-frame clones and misses some; the assay was immunoSEQ multiplex PCR. The sample gives about 53,000 clones, 79% of which show up once; 0.95% to 1.5% is in the top ten. This clone was recorded only once. The CDR3 spans 15 residues. V lost 7 bases and J lost 3; bases outside the gene matches: 9. Germline V gives CDR1 SNHLY, CDR2 FYNNEI. The sequencing used CD4+ or CD8+ T cells sorted from blood, collected in a trial of the OX40 agonist ivuxolimab. This TCR derives from an adult with an advanced solid tumor such as melanoma, head and neck, liver or kidney cancer. The chain employs TRBV2 and TRBJ2-7, with 10 bases lining up with TRBD1. CDR3 sequence reads: CASTYGQGVFYEQYF. DNA for the CDR3: TGTGCCAGCACTTACGGACAGGGGGTGTTCTACGAGCAGTACTTC.